Listed here are 32 T cell receptor beta chains from one sample, sequenced in a study of sequential checkpoint blockade in melanoma. The protocol was immunoSEQ multiplex PCR, while the TCRdb copy is restricted to in-frame clones and leaves out a portion. The sample carries around 21,000 clones, 70% to 90% recorded once. The treatment: randomized to nivolumab then ipilimumab (arm A) or the reverse (arm B). The sequencing used CD8+ T cells sorted from blood (inferred from file names), collected from a patient given nivolumab and ipilimumab in sequence. The receptor source for this set is a human donor with melanoma.

This CDR3 is CASSSPLTAGGYTF. The DNA of the CDR3 is TGTGCCAGCAGCTCGCCCTTGACGGCGGGCGGCTACACCTTC. The chain carries TRBV13 and TRBJ1-2; no definite D call. The V gene's germline CDR1 is PRHDT and CDR2 FYEKMQ (reference sequence). V was pared by 4 bases and J by 8 bases, with 17 bases between. The CDR3 contains 14 residues.

This chain uses TRBV27 with TRBJ1-1; 8 bases map to TRBD1. There are 13 residues in the CDR3. CDR1 is MNHEY and CDR2 is SMNVEV in the germline V gene (reference sequence). The V segment lost 4 bases and the J segment 7 bases; nucleotides outside the gene matches: 5. DNA of the CDR3: TGTGCCAGCAGTTATGGACAGGGTTTTGAAGCTTTCTTT. Translating gives CASSYGQGFEAFF.

The rearrangement links TRBV13 to TRBJ2-4; TRBD2 aligns across 10 bases. Germline CDR1 reads PRHDT; CDR2 reads FYEKMQ (reference sequence). J gave up 8 bases and V 4 bases, and 5 bases lay outside the gene matches. The CDR3 contains 14 residues. CDR3 nucleotides: TGTGCCAGCAGCTCGGCTAGCGGGAGTTACATTCAGTACTTC. Residues: CASSSASGSYIQYF.

This clone occurred once. The chain couples TRBV4-1 to TRBJ1-1; D is unresolved. The CDR3 length is 10 residues. Trimming pared 1 base from V and 12 bases from J, leaving 6 bases between. Germline-derived CDR1 and CDR2 are MGHRA and YSYEKL. The CDR3 region has the DNA TGCGCCAGCAGCCAAGGTCAAACTTTCTTT. Protein sequence: CASSQGQTFF.

The chain recombines TRBV27 with TRBJ2-1; D is perhaps TRBD2 (6 bases). The V and J ends lost 5 bases and 6 bases respectively, with 17 bases between them. The germline CDR1 and CDR2 sequences are MNHEY and SMNVEV (reference sequence). The CDR3 sequence is 15 residues long. CDR3 nucleotides: TGTGCCAGCAGTGACGGGAGCCTCAGTGGCAATGAGCAGTTCTTC. This encodes CASSDGSLSGNEQFF.

This CDR3 is CASSIDAEGGDYGYTF. The DNA for the CDR3 is TGTGCCAGTAGTATAGATGCCGAGGGAGGGGACTATGGCTACACCTTC. The chain combines TRBV19 with TRBJ1-2; perhaps TRBD1 as D (5 bases). The germline V and J ends were trimmed by 0 bases and 3 bases, with 14 bases remaining between them. Germline loops: CDR1 LNHDA, CDR2 SQIVND (reference sequence). This CDR3 spans 16 amino acids. Variable domain in full (rest from reference TRBV19 and TRBJ1-2): DGGITQSPKYLFRKEGQNVTLSCEQNLNHDAMYWYRQDPGQGLRLIYYSQIVNDFQKGDIAEGYSVSREKKESFPLTVTSAQKNPTAFYLCASSIDAEGGDYGYTFGSGTRLTVV.

The gene calls are TRBV19 and TRBJ2-1; TRBD2 agrees at 7 bases. Trimming removed 8 bases from V and 7 bases from J; junction bases left unmatched: 2. The germline CDR1 and CDR2 sequences are LNHDA and SQIVND (reference sequence). The length of the CDR3 is 11 residues. CDR3 in DNA: TGTGCCAGTGGCGGGGGAAATGAGCAGTTCTTC. Its protein product is CASGGGNEQFF.

This clone is categorized as large (0.1 to 1%). The V gene is TRBV4-1, the J gene TRBJ2-7; possibly TRBD2 for D (5 bases). The V gene's germline CDR1 is MGHRA and CDR2 YSYEKL. Trimming cost V 0 bases and J 7 bases, with 7 bases left between them. CDR3 length: 12 amino acids. The CDR3 DNA follows: TGCGCCAGCAGCCAAGATGGCGGGGAGCAGTACTTC. It yields the protein CASSQDGGEQYF.

The chain joins TRBV18 to TRBJ2-4, with 12 bases identical to TRBD2. Germline loops: CDR1 KGHSH, CDR2 LQKENI. This CDR3 has 19 amino acids. V lost 3 bases, J lost 4 bases, and 13 bases stayed unmatched. The CDR3 nucleotides read TGTGCCAGCTCACCGACGGGACTAGCGGGTACATTAAGAAAAAACATTCAGTACTTC. It is translated as CASSPTGLAGTLRKNIQYF.

This sequence joins TRBV7-6 and TRBJ2-5; 12 bases are a match to TRBD2. Germline assignment: CDR1 SGHVS and CDR2 FNYEAQ. V shed 4 bases and J 9 bases; nucleotides not matched to a gene: 6. The CDR3 length is 14 residues. In DNA form, the CDR3 reads TGTGCCAGCAGCTCCCGACTAGCGGGAGTGCCCCAGTACTTC. Translating gives CASSSRLAGVPQYF.

The rearrangement uses TRBV9 and TRBJ1-1; 9 bases fit TRBD1. The CDR3 is 15 amino acids. With V trimmed by 4 bases and J by 6 bases, 10 bases remained unmatched. Per the germline V gene, CDR1 is SGDLS and CDR2 is YYNGEE. The CDR3 bases are TGTGCCAGCAGCATAAGCCGACAGGGGGGGGCTGAAGCTTTCTTT. The encoded protein is CASSISRQGGAEAFF.

The rearrangement links TRBV27 to TRBJ2-3; 13 bases align to TRBD2. There are 16 residues in the CDR3. The V gene's germline CDR1 is MNHEY and CDR2 SMNVEV (reference sequence). The V and J ends lost 4 bases and 2 bases, in that order; junction bases with no gene match: 3. In nucleotides, the CDR3 is TGTGCCAGCAGTTCAGGGACTAGCGGGATCACAGATACGCAGTATTTT. The encoded protein is CASSSGTSGITDTQYF.

This clone was seen a handful of times. The rearrangement uses TRBV6-6 and TRBJ1-3; possibly TRBD1 for D (6 bases). Trimming cost V 0 bases and J 4 bases, with 10 bases left between them. This CDR3 has 15 amino acids. Germline assignment: CDR1 MNHNY and CDR2 SVGAGI (reference sequence). The CDR3: CASSYSQGSGNTIYF. The CDR3 DNA sequence: TGTGCCAGCAGTTACTCGCAGGGGTCGGGAAACACCATATATTTT.

This rearrangement joins TRBV7-7 to TRBJ2-3, with 14 bases identical to TRBD2. Germline V gene sequence: CDR1 SSHAT, CDR2 FNYEAQ (reference sequence). The V gene end was trimmed by 2 bases and the J gene end by 1 base; junction bases not matched to a gene: 5. This CDR3 is built from 18 residues. The CDR3 nucleotides are TGTGCCAGCAGCTTAAGACTAGCGGGGGGGCCAGGCACAGATACGCAGTATTTT. It encodes CASSLRLAGGPGTDTQYF.

The J gene is TRBJ1-2, the V gene TRBV27; D ambiguous. CDR3 length equals 14 residues. Trimming left V 3 bases short and J 0 bases short, with 8 bases between. From germline, CDR1 is MNHEY and CDR2 SMNVEV (reference sequence). In DNA, the CDR3 is TGTGCCAGCAGTTTGGTGGGAGCTAACTATGGCTACACCTTC. It is translated as CASSLVGANYGYTF.

This clone was counted only a few times. The chain couples TRBV29-1 to TRBJ2-2; D unclear. The V gene's germline CDR1 is SQVTM and CDR2 ANQGSEA. The CDR3 has 11 residues. V shed 5 bases and J shed 5 bases, with 6 bases lying between them. The CDR3, as DNA: TGCAGCGTTCTCCAGACCGGGGAGCTGTTTTTT. Its translation is CSVLQTGELFF.

The chain joins TRBV11-2 to TRBJ2-1, with D tentatively TRBD2 (5 bases). CDR1 is SGHAT, CDR2 FQNNGV, per germline. Trimming left V 1 base short and J 6 bases short, with 7 bases between. The CDR3 spans 13 residues. CDR3 sequence reads: CASSLGEINEQFF. In nucleotides, the CDR3 is TGTGCCAGCAGCTTAGGGGAGATCAATGAGCAGTTCTTC. The entire variable domain, with the rest obtained from reference TRBV11-2 and TRBJ2-1, is as follows: EAGVAQSPRYKIIEKRQSVAFWCNPISGHATLYWYQQILGQGPKLLIQFQNNGVVDDSQLPKDRFSAERLKGVDSTLKIQPAKLEDSAVYLCASSLGEINEQFFGPGTRLTVL.

The chain has TRBV27 and TRBJ2-5; TRBD1 aligns across 9 bases. The J call is doubtful: the DNA matches TRBJ2-7 better. Germline V lookup: CDR1 MNHEY, CDR2 SMNVEV (reference sequence). The CDR3 length is 15 residues. The CDR3 DNA follows: TGTGCCAGCAGTTTGAGGCACAGGGGGCTCTACGAGCAGTACTTC. Translated, it gives CASSLRHRGLYEQYF.

The chain couples TRBV7-2 to TRBJ2-4, with 10 bases matching TRBD1. V lost 0 bases, J lost 1 base, and 15 bases stayed unmatched. CDR1 SGHTA and CDR2 FQGNSA come from the germline V gene. The CDR3 contains 21 residues. The CDR3 is CASSLAGKRRQGARAKNIQYF. CDR3 coding DNA: TGTGCCAGCAGCTTAGCCGGAAAGAGGCGACAGGGGGCGCGGGCCAAAAACATTCAGTACTTC.

This chain connects TRBV11-2 to TRBJ1-3; D is perhaps TRBD1 (5 bases). This CDR3 has 14 residues. Trimming cost V 5 bases and J 2 bases, with 10 bases left between them. Germline lookup yields CDR1 SGHAT and CDR2 FQNNGV. DNA for the CDR3: TGTGCCAGCAGCGGGGGGGACCCTGGAAACACCATATATTTT. Translating gives CASSGGDPGNTIYF.

The chain combines TRBV19 with TRBJ2-7; possibly TRBD1 for D (5 bases). V was trimmed by 0 bases and J by 2 bases, leaving 11 bases between them. The length of the CDR3 is 15 residues. The germline V gene encodes CDR1 LNHDA and CDR2 SQIVND (reference sequence). The CDR3 nucleotides read TGTGCCAGTAGTATAGAACCGGACACTACCTACGAGCAGTACTTC. It translates to CASSIEPDTTYEQYF.

The table lists this clone with a count of one. The genes are TRBV10-1 and TRBJ2-7; weak D call: TRBD2 (5 bases). The CDR3 spans 12 residues. Trimming stripped 5 bases from V and 3 bases from J, with 8 bases between. Per the germline V gene, CDR1 is WNHNN and CDR2 is SYGVQD (reference sequence). The CDR3 coding sequence is TGCGCCAGCAGTAACGGGATCTACGAGCAGTACTTC. Protein sequence: CASSNGIYEQYF.

This clone was seen a single time. The chain joins TRBV5-5 to TRBJ2-5; weak D call: TRBD1 (6 bases). V lost 5 bases and J lost 3, with 17 bases in between. The CDR3 runs 15 residues. Germline V CDR1 and CDR2: SGHKS, YYEKEE (reference sequence). CDR3 sequence (DNA): TGTGCCAGCAGGCCCGACAGGCCGGGAAAAGAGACCCAGTACTTC. The encoded protein is CASRPDRPGKETQYF.

The chain uses TRBV11-3 and TRBJ2-1; D possibly corresponds to TRBD1 (6 bases). Germline loops: CDR1 SGHNT, CDR2 YENEEA. CDR3 length: 14 amino acids. V lost 3 bases to trimming and J lost 4 bases, with 10 bases between them. The CDR3 reads CASSFRGGYNEQFF. DNA for the CDR3: TGTGCCAGCAGCTTCAGAGGGGGTTACAATGAGCAGTTCTTC.

V usage is TRBV27 and J usage is TRBJ2-5; 9 bases match TRBD2. The CDR3 loop spans 16 amino acids. Germline lookup yields CDR1 MNHEY and CDR2 SMNVEV (reference sequence). The V and J ends lost 4 bases and 4 bases, in that order; junction bases with no gene match: 10. This CDR3 is CASSWGRGGATETQYF. In DNA, the CDR3 is TGTGCCAGCAGTTGGGGGCGCGGGGGGGCCACAGAGACCCAGTACTTC.

This rearrangement joins TRBV4-1 to TRBJ1-1; tentative D call: TRBD1 (6 bases). The length of the CDR3 is 15 residues. V was shortened by 4 bases and J by 4 bases, with 16 bases between the two germline ends. CDR1 and CDR2 from the germline V gene are MGHRA and YSYEKL. The CDR3 nucleotides are TGCGCCAGCAGCCGGACCGGACAGACGGGCACTGAAGCTTTCTTT. Translated, it gives CASSRTGQTGTEAFF.

The chain has TRBV5-6 and TRBJ2-1; D might be TRBD2 (6 bases). The CDR3 is 12 amino acids. Germline CDR1 and CDR2: SGHDT and YYEEEE. V was trimmed by 3 bases and J by 8 bases, leaving 9 bases between them. CDR3 nucleotides: TGTGCCAGCAGCTCGGGACTCTATGAGCAGTTCTTC. This codes for CASSSGLYEQFF.

The chain couples TRBV11-2 to TRBJ1-1; D perhaps matches TRBD1 (5 bases). CDR1 is SGHAT, CDR2 FQNNGV, per germline. The CDR3 runs 15 residues. The V end lost 2 bases, the J end lost 3 bases, and 13 bases lay between the germline ends. The CDR3 region has the DNA TGTGCCAGCAGCTTACTGGGGACTGGGGACACTGAAGCTTTCTTT. Residues: CASSLLGTGDTEAFF.

The chain has TRBV28 and TRBJ1-4; D remains unclear. Germline values: CDR1 MDHEN, CDR2 SYDVKM. This CDR3 spans 15 amino acids. With 6 bases removed from V and 7 bases from J, the gap between germline ends came to 18 bases. The chain's CDR3 is CASSPDLSGSEKLFF. DNA for the CDR3: TGTGCCAGCAGCCCGGACCTCTCGGGGAGTGAAAAACTGTTTTTT.

The chain recombines TRBV7-9 with TRBJ2-1; maybe TRBD2 (5 bases). The CDR3 runs 18 residues. Trimming shortened V by 2 bases and J by 2 bases, and 19 bases separated the two germline ends. Germline CDR1 is SEHNR and CDR2 is FQNEAQ (reference sequence). DNA for the CDR3: TGTGCCAGCAGCTTACCGGTTTCCTTGGGGAGAGCCTACAATGAGCAGTTCTTC. Its translation is CASSLPVSLGRAYNEQFF.

A note on this clone: Other DNA variants within this sample encode the same CDR3. This chain uses TRBV7-9 with TRBJ1-1; weak D call: TRBD1 (6 bases). V gave up 5 bases and J gave up 0 bases, with 16 bases separating them. Germline CDR1 is SEHNR and CDR2 is FQNEAQ (reference sequence). The CDR3 has 16 amino acids. The CDR3 nucleotides are TGTGCCAGCAGCCCAGGACAGATAGCGATGAACACTGAAGCTTTCTTT. It is translated as CASSPGQIAMNTEAFF.

The chain joins TRBV27 to TRBJ2-7, with TRBD1 identical over 9 bases. The CDR3 contains 14 residues. Unmatched junction bases numbered 7, after V lost 4 bases and J lost 6 bases. CDR1 and CDR2 (germline): MNHEY, SMNVEV (reference sequence). This CDR3 is CASSSPGQGGEQYF. The CDR3 DNA reads as TGTGCCAGCAGTTCACCGGGACAGGGTGGCGAGCAGTACTTC.